The entry below describes one T cell receptor (beta chain). This sample was included in a study of blood T cell repertoires in COVID-19. Germline V gene lookup returns CDR1 SGHNT and CDR2 YENEEA. Trimming removed 5 bases from V and 7 bases from J, with 12 bases in between. CDR3 size: 13 residues. Repertoires were generated with immunoSEQ multiplex PCR, while TCRdb's copy carries only in-frame clones and drops some. Among around 220,000 clones listed, 86% were seen once. This chain connects TRBV11-3 to TRBJ1-5, with D hard to call. The sample comprised peripheral blood. This TCR was sampled from a woman between 45 and 60 years old with COVID-19, enrolled during active disease. This chain's CDR3 is CASSPGEGQPQHF. The CDR3 nucleotides are TGTGCCAGCAGCCCAGGTGAGGGACAGCCCCAGCATTTT.